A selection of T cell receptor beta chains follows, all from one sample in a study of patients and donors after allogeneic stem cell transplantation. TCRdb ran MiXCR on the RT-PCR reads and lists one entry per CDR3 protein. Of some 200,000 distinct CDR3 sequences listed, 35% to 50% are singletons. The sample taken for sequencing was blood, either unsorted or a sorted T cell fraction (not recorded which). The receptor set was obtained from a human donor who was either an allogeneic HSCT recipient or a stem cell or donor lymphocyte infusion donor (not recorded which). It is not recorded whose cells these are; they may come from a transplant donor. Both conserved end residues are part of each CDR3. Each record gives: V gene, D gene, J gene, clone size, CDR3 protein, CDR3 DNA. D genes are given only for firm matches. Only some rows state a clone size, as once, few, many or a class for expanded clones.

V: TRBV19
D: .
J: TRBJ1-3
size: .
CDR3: CASSTRPGTGSGNTIYF
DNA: TGTGCCAGTAGTACCCGCCCAGGGACTGGCTCTGGAAACACCATATATTTT

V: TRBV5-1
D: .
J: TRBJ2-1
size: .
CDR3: CASSLRGQYNEQFF
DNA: TGCGCCAGCAGCTTAAGGGGACAATACAATGAGCAGTTCTTC

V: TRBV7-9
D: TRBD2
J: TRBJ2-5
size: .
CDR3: CASSGGTSGSYETQYF
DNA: TGTGCCAGCAGCGGCGGGACTAGCGGGAGCTATGAGACCCAGTACTTC

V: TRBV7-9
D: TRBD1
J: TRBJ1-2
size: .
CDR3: CASSSRGNDYGYTF
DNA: TGTGCCAGCAGCTCCAGGGGGAATGACTATGGCTACACCTTC

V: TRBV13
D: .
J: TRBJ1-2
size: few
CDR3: CASSPMPVNYGYTF
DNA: TGTGCCAGCAGCCCCATGCCGGTTAACTATGGCTACACCTTC

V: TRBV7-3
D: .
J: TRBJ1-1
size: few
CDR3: CASSLLTNTEAYF
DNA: TGTGCCAGCAGCTTATTGACGAACACTGAAGCTTACTTT

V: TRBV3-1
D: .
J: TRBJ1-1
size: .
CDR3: CASSQAWSTEAFF
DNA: TGTGCCAGCAGCCAAGCCTGGAGCACTGAAGCTTTCTTT

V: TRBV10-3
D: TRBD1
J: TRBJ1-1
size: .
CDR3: CAISEEDREAEAFF
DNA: TGTGCCATCAGTGAGGAAGACAGGGAAGCTGAAGCTTTCTTT

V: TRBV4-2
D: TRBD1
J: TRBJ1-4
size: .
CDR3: CASSQDGTGGVATNEKLFF
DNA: TGTGCCAGCAGCCAAGATGGGACAGGGGGAGTCGCAACTAATGAAAAACTGTTTTTT

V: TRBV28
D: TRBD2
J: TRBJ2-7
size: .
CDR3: CASYLAGGPSDEQYF
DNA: TGTGCCAGCTACTTAGCGGGAGGGCCCTCGGACGAGCAGTACTTC

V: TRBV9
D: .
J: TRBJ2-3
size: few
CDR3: CASSAHTDTQYF
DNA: TGTGCCAGCAGCGCCCACACAGATACGCAGTATTTT

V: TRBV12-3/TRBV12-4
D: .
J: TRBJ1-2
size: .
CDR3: CASSNTAGGRGNTF
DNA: TGTGCCAGCAGCAACACAGCGGGAGGGCGGGGGAACACCTTC

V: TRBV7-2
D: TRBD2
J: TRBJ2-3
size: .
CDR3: CASSLAAGGPDTQYF
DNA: TGTGCCAGCAGCTTAGCGGCGGGAGGGCCAGATACGCAGTATTTT

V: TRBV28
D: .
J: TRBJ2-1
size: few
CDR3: CASSPWGDLAANEQFF
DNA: TGTGCCAGCAGTCCCTGGGGGGACTTAGCGGCCAATGAGCAGTTCTTC

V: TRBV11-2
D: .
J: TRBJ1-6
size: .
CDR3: CASSFKGDSPLHF
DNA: TGTGCCAGCAGCTTCAAAGGGGATTCACCCCTCCACTTT

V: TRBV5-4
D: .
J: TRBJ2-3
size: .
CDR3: CASSLFGASTDTQYF
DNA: TGTGCCAGCAGCTTGTTCGGTGCTAGCACAGATACGCAGTATTTT

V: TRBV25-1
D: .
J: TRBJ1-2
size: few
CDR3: CASRGVGYTF
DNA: TGTGCCAGCAGGGGCGTTGGCTACACCTTC

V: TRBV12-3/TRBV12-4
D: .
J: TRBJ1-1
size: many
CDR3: CASSLGVEAFF
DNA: TGTGCCAGCAGTTTAGGGGTTGAAGCTTTCTTT

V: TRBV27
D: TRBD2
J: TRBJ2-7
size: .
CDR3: CASADLAGGYEQYF
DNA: TGTGCCAGCGCCGACTTAGCGGGAGGTTACGAGCAGTACTTC

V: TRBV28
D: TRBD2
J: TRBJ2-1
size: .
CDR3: CASSLSASGRNEQFF
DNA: TGTGCCAGCAGTTTATCGGCTAGCGGGCGCAATGAGCAGTTCTTC

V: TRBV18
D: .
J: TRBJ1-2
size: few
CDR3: CASSPPPTNYGYTF
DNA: TGTGCCAGCTCACCACCTCCCACTAACTATGGCTACACCTTC

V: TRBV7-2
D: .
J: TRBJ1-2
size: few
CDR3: CASSLARAVRYGYTF
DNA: TGTGCCAGCAGCTTAGCGAGGGCAGTCCGCTATGGCTACACCTTC